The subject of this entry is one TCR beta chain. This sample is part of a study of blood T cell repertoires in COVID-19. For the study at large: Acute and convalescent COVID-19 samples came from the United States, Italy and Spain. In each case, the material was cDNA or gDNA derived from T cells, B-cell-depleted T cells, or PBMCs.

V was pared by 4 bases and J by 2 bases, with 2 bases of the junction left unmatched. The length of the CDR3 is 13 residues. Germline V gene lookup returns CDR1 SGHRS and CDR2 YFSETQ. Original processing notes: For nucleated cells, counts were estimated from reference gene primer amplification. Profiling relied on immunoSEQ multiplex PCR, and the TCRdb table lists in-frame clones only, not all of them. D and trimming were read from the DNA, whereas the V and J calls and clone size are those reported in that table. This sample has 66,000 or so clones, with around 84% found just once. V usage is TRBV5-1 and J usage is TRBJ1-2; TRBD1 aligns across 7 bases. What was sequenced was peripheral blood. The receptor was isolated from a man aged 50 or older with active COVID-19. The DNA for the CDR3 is TGCGCCAGCAGCCCGGGACAGAACTATGGCTACACCTTC. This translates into CASSPGQNYGYTF.